This entry is about one TCR beta chain. CDR3 length equals 11 residues. The V end lost 10 bases, the J end lost 4 bases, and 10 bases lay between the germline ends. Germline CDR1 MDHEN, CDR2 SYDVKM. Data came from immunoSEQ multiplex PCR; TCRdb stores just in-frame clones and leaves some out. The sample carries a few hundred thousand clones, approximately 81% recorded once. This sample is drawn from a study of blood T cell repertoires in COVID-19. Sequences were obtained from peripheral blood. The sequence was obtained from a woman older than 75 with COVID-19, enrolled during active disease. The chain uses TRBV28 and TRBJ1-2; D is unresolved. The DNA for the CDR3 is TGTGCCACCTTACACCTCTATGGCTACACCTTC. This gives the protein CATLHLYGYTF.